This T cell receptor beta chain was sequenced during a study of identical twins. Findings and limits, study-wide: Models underestimated out-of-frame TCR alpha sharing in monozygotic twins. Less excess twin sharing appeared in beta out-of-frame sequences. Fewer insertions were carried by abundant cord blood beta clonotypes, but none was seen in memory repertoires.

Looked up from germline, CDR1 is DFQATT and CDR2 is SNEGSKA (reference sequence). The CDR3 sequence is 13 residues long. V was pared by 1 base and J by 7 bases, with 3 bases of the junction left unmatched. MiXCR, applied by TCRdb to the 5' RACE reads, yields one record per CDR3 protein. The sample comprises some 660,000 distinct CDR3 sequences, 8.6% of which are singletons, and approximately 0.96% rests with the top ten. A remark on this clonotype: Antigen unknown.

The sample was also linked to a second study, of yellow fever vaccine responses in identical twins.

The chain links TRBV20-1 to TRBJ1-2; 10 nucleotides align to TRBD1. Input material: PBMCs. The origin of this receptor is a young woman in good health. CDR3 loop: CSARAGTGAGYTF. For the CDR3, the DNA is TGCAGTGCTAGAGCCGGGACAGGGGCTGGCTACACCTTC.